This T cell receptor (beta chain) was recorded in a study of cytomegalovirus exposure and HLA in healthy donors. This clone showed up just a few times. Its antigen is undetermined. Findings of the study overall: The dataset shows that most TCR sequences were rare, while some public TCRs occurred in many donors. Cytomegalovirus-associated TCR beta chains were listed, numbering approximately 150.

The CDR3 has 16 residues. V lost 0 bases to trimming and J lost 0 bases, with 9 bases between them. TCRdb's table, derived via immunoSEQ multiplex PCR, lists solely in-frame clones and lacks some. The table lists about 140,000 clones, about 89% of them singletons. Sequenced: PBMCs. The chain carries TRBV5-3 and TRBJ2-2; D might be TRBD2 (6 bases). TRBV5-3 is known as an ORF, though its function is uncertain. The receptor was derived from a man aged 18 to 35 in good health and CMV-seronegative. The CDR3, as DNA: TGTGCCAGAAGCTTGGTGGCGGGGACGAACACCGGGGAGCTGTTTTTT. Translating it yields CARSLVAGTNTGELFF.